Shown below are 27 T cell receptor beta chains from a single sample sequenced in a study of blood T cells in healthy people across ages. A sample-barcoded 5' primer and a J-beta primer mix were used in a second PCR of roughly 7 to 11 cycles. Each CDR3 protein gets one entry after TCRdb re-called the 5' RACE reads with MiXCR. This table has approximately 830,000 distinct CDR3 sequences, 62% appearing once. Sequencing was done on a sample of blood. The receptors shown here come from a man aged 30 to 45 in good health.

On this clonotype: Compared with germline, one end of the junction differs, possibly owing to a read error. The CDR3 here is CASSLAGRVQGTQYF. The DNA of the CDR3 is TGTGCCAGCAGCTTAGCTGGCAGGGTCCAAGGGACCCAGTACTTC. The rearrangement links TRBV7-8 to TRBJ2-5; TRBD1 might be the D (5 bases). Per germline, CDR1 SGHVS and CDR2 FQNEAQ. The CDR3 has 15 amino acids.

This clonotype occurred a few times. The V and J genes are TRBV7-9 and TRBJ1-6; the D gene is possibly TRBD1 (5 bases). V lost 3 bases and J lost 10, with 10 bases in between. CDR1 is SEHNR, CDR2 FQNEAQ, per germline (reference sequence). The CDR3 has 13 amino acids. CDR3 sequence (DNA): TGTGCCAGCAGCTTGATGGGGGACTCACCCCTCCACTTT. It translates to CASSLMGDSPLHF.

The rearrangement links TRBV12-3 or TRBV12-4 to TRBJ2-7, with D perhaps TRBD2 (5 bases). This CDR3 is 14 amino acids long. Trimming shortened V by 7 bases and J by 5 bases, and 18 bases separated the two germline ends. The DNA of the CDR3 is TGTGCCAGCACCCCGGACCCCCACGGGGACGAGCAGTACTTC. This gives the protein CASTPDPHGDEQYF.

The chain carries TRBV13 and TRBJ2-5, with TRBD2 matching 9 bases. Gene TRBJ2-7 matches the end of the DNA better, so the J call may be wrong. Looked up from germline, CDR1 is PRHDT and CDR2 is FYEKMQ (reference sequence). The CDR3 runs to 15 residues. In DNA form, the CDR3 reads TGTGCCAGCAGCTTATCCCTGGGACTAGCTGACGAGCAGTACTTC. Translation gives CASSLSLGLADEQYF.

The chain is built from TRBV15 and TRBJ2-5; TRBD1 matches at 8 bases. CDR1 and CDR2 (germline): LNHNV, YYDKDF (reference sequence). This CDR3 comprises 16 residues. The ends lost 0 bases at V and 6 bases at J; junction bases unmatched: 9. CDR3 protein: CATSRDWAGGSKTQYF. The CDR3 nucleotides read TGTGCCACCAGCAGAGACTGGGCAGGGGGCTCTAAGACCCAGTACTTC.

The V gene is TRBV5-1, the J gene TRBJ2-5; D is undetermined. This CDR3 has 14 residues. Trimming took 4 bases from V and 4 from J, leaving 14 bases between them. Germline CDR1 reads SGHRS; CDR2 reads YFSETQ. CDR3 sequence: CASSPGPQTETQYF. CDR3 in DNA: TGCGCCAGCAGCCCGGGTCCACAAACAGAGACCCAGTACTTC.

The chain is built from TRBV7-2 and TRBJ2-7; D remains unclear. V was pared by 1 base and J by 3 bases, with 13 bases between. The CDR3 covers 15 residues. In germline, CDR1 is SGHTA, CDR2 FQGNSA. The CDR3 loop reads CASSLGSGWNYEQYF. The CDR3, as DNA: TGTGCCAGCAGCTTAGGTAGTGGGTGGAACTACGAGCAGTACTTC.

The chain carries TRBV5-6 and TRBJ2-7; D unresolved. V lost 2 bases to trimming and J lost 4 bases, with 7 bases between them. Germline CDR1 is SGHDT and CDR2 is YYEEEE. The length of the CDR3 is 12 residues. The CDR3 nucleotides are TGTGCCAGCAGCTTAAGAATTTACGAGCAGTACTTC. Protein sequence: CASSLRIYEQYF.

Only a few counts were recorded for this clonotype. The V gene is TRBV2, the J gene TRBJ2-3; 7 bases align to TRBD2. Germline CDR1 SNHLY, CDR2 FYNNEI. Losses at the gene ends were 1 base for V and 4 bases for J; bases not matched to a gene: 2. The CDR3 runs 14 residues. The CDR3 is CASSEEAGADTQYF. The CDR3 region has the DNA TGTGCCAGCAGTGAAGAGGCGGGGGCAGATACGCAGTATTTT.

This chain connects TRBV4-1 to TRBJ2-7; D not certain. The CDR3 loop spans 14 amino acids. V was clipped by 3 bases and J by 0 bases, with 9 bases between them. Germline V gene lookup returns CDR1 MGHRA and CDR2 YSYEKL. CDR3 sequence: CASSQTESSYEQYF. The CDR3 DNA reads as TGCGCCAGCAGCCAGACGGAGAGCTCCTACGAGCAGTACTTC.

This clonotype was counted a few times. This chain joins TRBV5-6 and TRBJ2-5, with D perhaps TRBD1 (6 bases). CDR3 length equals 17 residues. CDR1 and CDR2 from the germline V gene are SGHDT and YYEEEE. Trimming pared 2 bases from V and 2 bases from J, leaving 19 bases between. The CDR3 DNA follows: TGTGCCAGCAGCTTTGGCGTCCAGGGGCCGTATCAAGAGACCCAGTACTTC. Protein product: CASSFGVQGPYQETQYF. Based on the CDR3 plus reference TRBV5-6 and TRBJ2-5, the full variable domain is DAGVTQSPTHLIKTRGQQVTLRCSPKSGHDTVSWYQQALGQGPQFIFQYYEEEERQRGNFPDRFSGHQFPNYSSELNVNALLLGDSALYLCASSFGVQGPYQETQYFGPGTRLLVL.

This clonotype was recorded only once. The CDR3 sequence: CASSRWTEDQPQHF. CDR3 in DNA: TGCGCCAGCAGCCGATGGACAGAGGATCAGCCCCAGCATTTT. The chain recombines TRBV4-3 with TRBJ1-5, with TRBD1 as a possible D gene (6 bases). Trimming took 4 bases from V and 5 from J, leaving 12 bases between them. This CDR3 region has 14 residues. CDR1 is LGHNA and CDR2 is YSLEER in the germline V gene.

The J gene is TRBJ2-2, the V gene TRBV3-1; TRBD2 aligns across 7 bases. The CDR3 is 17 amino acids. V dropped 2 bases and J dropped 3; count of bases not matched to a gene: 9. CDR1 LGHDT and CDR2 YNNKEL come from the germline V gene (reference sequence). CDR3 in DNA: TGTGCCAGCAGCCAACAGAGGGCAGCGGGGTACACCGGGGAGCTGTTTTTT. The encoded protein is CASSQQRAAGYTGELFF.

The chain recombines TRBV6-4 with TRBJ1-5; the D gene is possibly TRBD1 (6 bases). V dropped 4 bases and J dropped 7 bases, with 17 bases sitting between them. The germline V gene has CDR1 MRHNA and CDR2 SNTAGT. The CDR3 sequence is 15 residues long. Here the CDR3 DNA reads TGTGCCAGCAGTGGTTTCCAGGGGCACATGCAGCCCCAGCATTTT. As protein: CASSGFQGHMQPQHF.

The rearrangement uses TRBV7-3 and TRBJ2-1; 11 bases are a match to TRBD1. Looked up from germline, CDR1 is SGHTA and CDR2 is FQGTGA. The CDR3 contains 18 residues. Losses at the gene ends were 0 bases for V and 5 bases for J; bases not matched to a gene: 9. The CDR3 sequence is CASSLTGGGQGGNNEQFF. Written as DNA, the CDR3 is TGTGCCAGCAGCTTAACAGGGGGGGGACAGGGGGGTAACAATGAGCAGTTCTTC.

This clonotype was counted between two and nine times. This chain links TRBV24-1 with TRBJ2-6; D gene uncertain. The germline V gene encodes CDR1 KGHDR and CDR2 SFDVKD. Trimming took off 3 bases at V and 4 bases at J, with 27 bases between the two ends. The CDR3 spans 21 residues. DNA of the CDR3: TGTGCCACCAGTGATAATTCCCAGATTAAGGGATGGGGATCCGGGGCCAACGTCCTGACTTTC. Encoded protein: CATSDNSQIKGWGSGANVLTF.

This clonotype appeared many times. The CDR3 bases are TGTGCCAGCAGCTTAAGCAGGGAAGAGACCCAGTACTTC. It encodes CASSLSREETQYF. The V call is TRBV7-2, the J call TRBJ2-5, with D possibly TRBD1 on 5 matching bases. CDR1 is SGHTA and CDR2 is FQGNSA in the germline V gene. Trimming removed 2 bases at V and 3 bases at J, with 7 bases between. The length of the CDR3 is 13 residues.

The V call is TRBV6-2 or TRBV6-3, the J call TRBJ2-1; 7 bases line up with TRBD1. V gave up 6 bases and J gave up 6 bases; unmatched junction bases: 14. Germline lookup yields CDR1 MNHEY and CDR2 SVGEGT. The CDR3 is 16 residues long. DNA for the CDR3: TGTGCCAGCAGGACCGAGGGGCAGGGGGAAGGCAATGAGCAGTTCTTC. Its protein is CASRTEGQGEGNEQFF.

V and J are TRBV6-2 or TRBV6-3 and TRBJ2-5; no definite D call. The V end lost 6 bases, the J end lost 1 base, and 12 bases lay between the germline ends. Germline V gene lookup returns CDR1 MNHEY and CDR2 SVGEGT. The CDR3 covers 14 residues. In DNA form, the CDR3 reads TGTGCCAGCAGATACCCCGGATTCCAAGAGACCCAGTACTTC. Its protein product is CASRYPGFQETQYF.

The chain recombines TRBV6-2 or TRBV6-3 with TRBJ2-2; D unresolved. The CDR3 is 13 residues long. Germline V gene sequence: CDR1 MNHEY, CDR2 SVGEGT. Trimming pared 7 bases from V and 1 base from J, leaving 7 bases between. As DNA, the CDR3 is TGTGCCAGCACTAAGGTGAACACCGGGGAGCTGTTTTTT. Its translation: CASTKVNTGELFF.

The chain joins TRBV7-2 to TRBJ2-7; TRBD2 is a possible D gene (6 bases). Germline CDR1 SGHTA, CDR2 FQGNSA. CDR3 size: 13 residues. Trimming removed 2 bases from V and 4 bases from J, with 9 bases in between. The CDR3 loop is CASSLRRDYEQYF. As DNA, the CDR3 is TGTGCCAGCAGCTTAAGGAGGGATTACGAGCAGTACTTC.

The chain couples TRBV20-1 to TRBJ1-6, with a tentative D call TRBD1 (5 bases). The CDR3 loop spans 16 amino acids. Per the germline V gene, CDR1 is DFQATT and CDR2 is SNEGSKA (reference sequence). Trimming took 4 bases from V and 7 from J, leaving 20 bases between them. The CDR3 nucleotides are TGCAGTGCTACCGCGATGGGGGAGATGGGGAATTCACCCCTCCACTTT. It codes for CSATAMGEMGNSPLHF.

This chain uses TRBV4-3 with TRBJ2-1; D remains ambiguous. Trimming took 0 bases from V and 6 from J, leaving 9 bases between them. CDR1 and CDR2 from the germline V gene are LGHNA and YSLEER. This CDR3 has 14 residues. The chain's CDR3 is CASSQELRSNEQFF. CDR3 nucleotide sequence: TGCGCCAGCAGCCAAGAGTTGAGAAGCAATGAGCAGTTCTTC.

V is TRBV6-2 or TRBV6-3 and J is TRBJ2-5; D unresolved. The V gene's germline CDR1 is MNHEY and CDR2 SVGEGT. The V end lost 0 bases, the J end lost 0 bases, and 8 bases lay between the germline ends. The CDR3 is 15 amino acids. CDR3 loop: CASSYSPPDQETQYF. The CDR3 DNA follows: TGTGCCAGCAGTTACTCCCCCCCGGACCAAGAGACCCAGTACTTC.

The chain is built from TRBV13 and TRBJ2-1; either TRBD1 or TRBD2 may supply D (5 bases each). The length of the CDR3 is 15 residues. The germline V and J ends were trimmed by 2 bases and 1 base, with 9 bases remaining between them. The germline CDR1 and CDR2 sequences are PRHDT and FYEKMQ (reference sequence). The CDR3: CASSLRGVSYNEQFF. The CDR3 nucleotides are TGTGCCAGCAGCTTAAGAGGGGTTTCCTACAATGAGCAGTTCTTC.

This chain links TRBV20-1 with TRBJ2-1; D unclear. This CDR3 spans 10 amino acids. The V end lost 6 bases, the J end lost 12 bases, and 12 bases lay between the germline ends. Germline CDR1 DFQATT, CDR2 SNEGSKA (reference sequence). Written as DNA, the CDR3 is TGCAGTGCCAGTTTGCCGTGGCAGTTCTTC. Residues: CSASLPWQFF.

V gene TRBV5-1 combines with J gene TRBJ2-1; 12 bases agree with TRBD2. Per germline, CDR1 SGHRS and CDR2 YFSETQ. The CDR3 sequence is 16 residues long. Trimming removed 5 bases from V and 10 bases from J; junction bases left unmatched: 13. The CDR3 sequence: CASRVPSSGGAGEQFF. In nucleotides, the CDR3 is TGCGCCAGCAGGGTGCCATCTAGCGGGGGGGCGGGCGAGCAGTTCTTC.